This T cell receptor (beta chain) was profiled in a study of blood T cells in healthy people across ages. The overall study: Template switching retrieved approximately one barcoded beta molecule for each two T cells. Whole-study findings and limits: Estimated diversity, derived from one million T cells, was regarded as an underestimate.

A second PCR of 7 to 11 cycles used a sample-barcoded 5' primer and a J-beta primer mix. Via MiXCR, TCRdb re-called the 5' RACE reads, giving one row per CDR3 protein. The sample shows about 670,000 distinct CDR3 sequences, about 51% of them seen only once. This clonotype was seen just once. As yet, its antigen is unknown. One base away lies a much larger clone, so this may be a sequencing read error. The germline V and J ends were trimmed by 10 bases and 10 bases, with 17 bases remaining between them. Germline lookup yields CDR1 SGHTA and CDR2 FQGTGA. This CDR3 contains 12 residues. The sequence was obtained from a woman aged 80 or over in good health. The chain recombines TRBV7-3 with TRBJ2-1; weak D call: TRBD1 (6 bases). Sequencing input: blood. CDR3 amino acids: CANRVGSGEQFF. In nucleotides, the CDR3 is TGTGCCAACAGGGTTGGGAGCGGAGAGCAGTTCTTC.